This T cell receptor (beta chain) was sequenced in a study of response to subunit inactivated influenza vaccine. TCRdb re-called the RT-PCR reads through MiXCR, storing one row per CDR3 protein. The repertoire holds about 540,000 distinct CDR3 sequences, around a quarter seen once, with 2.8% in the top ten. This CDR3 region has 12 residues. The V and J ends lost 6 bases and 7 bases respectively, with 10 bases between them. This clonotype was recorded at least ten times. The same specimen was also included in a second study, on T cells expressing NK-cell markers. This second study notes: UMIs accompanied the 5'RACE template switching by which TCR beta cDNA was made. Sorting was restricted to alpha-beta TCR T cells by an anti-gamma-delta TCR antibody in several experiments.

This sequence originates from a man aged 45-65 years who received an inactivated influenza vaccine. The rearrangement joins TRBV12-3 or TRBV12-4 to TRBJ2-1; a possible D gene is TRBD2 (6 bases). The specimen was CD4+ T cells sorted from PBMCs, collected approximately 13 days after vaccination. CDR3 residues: CASSAGRNEQFF. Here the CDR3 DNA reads TGTGCCAGCAGCGCGGGGCGGAATGAGCAGTTCTTC.